This record concerns one T cell receptor beta chain sequence. Its antigen is unidentified. Time point noted: approximately ten-day in vitro stimulation with candidate neoantigen peptide 4. An identically run culture lacking peptide was the fold-change baseline. Here immunoSEQ multiplex PCR was the method, and the copy in TCRdb shows in-frame clones only, minus some. The data hold about 14,000 clones, with around 84% observed a single time. The sample belongs to a study of PD-1 blockade in mismatch repair-deficient tumors. Study context: All were previously treated, progressing patients with about 12 mismatch repair-deficient cancer types.

The germline V gene encodes CDR1 SEHNR and CDR2 FQNEAQ (reference sequence). The CDR3 length is 16 residues. Losses at the gene ends were 5 bases for V and 0 bases for J; bases not matched to a gene: 6. The material was cells cultured in vitro, obtained from a patient treated with pembrolizumab. The chain employs TRBV7-9 and TRBJ2-1, with TRBD1 matching over 8 bases. The TCR sequence derives from an adult with mismatch repair-deficient cancer. The CDR3 sequence is CASSETGAPSYNEQFF. The CDR3 nucleotides read TGTGCCAGCAGCGAGACAGGGGCGCCCTCCTACAATGAGCAGTTCTTC.